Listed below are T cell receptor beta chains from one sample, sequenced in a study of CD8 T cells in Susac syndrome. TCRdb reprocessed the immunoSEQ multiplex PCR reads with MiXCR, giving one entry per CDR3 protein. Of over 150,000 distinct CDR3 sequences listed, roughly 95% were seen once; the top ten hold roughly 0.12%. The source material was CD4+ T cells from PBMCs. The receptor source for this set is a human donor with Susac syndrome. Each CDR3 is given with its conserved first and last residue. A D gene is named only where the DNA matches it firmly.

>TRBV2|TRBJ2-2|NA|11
CASRITGELFF
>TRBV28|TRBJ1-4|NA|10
CASSSEKLFF
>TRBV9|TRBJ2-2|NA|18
CASSVSGLGAANTGELFF
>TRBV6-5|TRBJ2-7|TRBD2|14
CASRPRGGADEQYF
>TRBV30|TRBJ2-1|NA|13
CAWSVRRDGEQFF
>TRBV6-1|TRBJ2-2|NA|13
CASSRETSGELFF
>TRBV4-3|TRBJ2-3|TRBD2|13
CASSRGGLASQYF
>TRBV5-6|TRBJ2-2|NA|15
CASSSLDYSGGELFF
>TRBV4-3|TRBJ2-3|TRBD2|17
CASSQEFGGGGIYTQYF
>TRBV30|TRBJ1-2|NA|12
CAWDMGNYGYTF
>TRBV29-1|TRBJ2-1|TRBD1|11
CSVNRGPEQFF
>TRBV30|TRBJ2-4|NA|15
CAWSVDDSNENIQYF
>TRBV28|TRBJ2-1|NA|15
CASSLDPRGANEQFF
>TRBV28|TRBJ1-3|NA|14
CASSLGATGNTIYF